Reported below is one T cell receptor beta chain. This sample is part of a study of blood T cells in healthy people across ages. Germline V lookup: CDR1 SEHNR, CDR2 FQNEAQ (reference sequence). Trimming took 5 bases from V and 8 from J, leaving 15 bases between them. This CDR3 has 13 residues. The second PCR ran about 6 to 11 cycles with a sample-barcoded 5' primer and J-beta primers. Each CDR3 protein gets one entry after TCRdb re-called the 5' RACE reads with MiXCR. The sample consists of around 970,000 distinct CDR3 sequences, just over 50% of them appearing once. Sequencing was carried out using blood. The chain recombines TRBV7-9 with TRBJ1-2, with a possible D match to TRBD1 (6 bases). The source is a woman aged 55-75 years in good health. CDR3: CASSIETGLGYTF. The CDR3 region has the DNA TGTGCCAGCAGCATAGAGACAGGACTAGGCTACACCTTC.